These 22 T cell receptor beta chains originate from one sample sequenced in a study of cytomegalovirus exposure and HLA in healthy donors. Here immunoSEQ multiplex PCR was the method, and the copy in TCRdb shows in-frame clones only, minus some. The sample lists some 110,000 clones, less than 90% seen once, with about 4.3% in the top ten. The sample taken for sequencing was PBMCs. These receptors came from a young man in good health and CMV-seropositive.

This clone was counted once. The rearrangement joins TRBV4-1 to TRBJ1-1; no reliable D call. The CDR3 consists of 13 residues. The germline CDR1 and CDR2 sequences are MGHRA and YSYEKL. V dropped 0 bases and J dropped 5 bases, with 7 bases sitting between them. The DNA of the CDR3 is TGCGCCAGCAGCCAAGATCGGCGGACTGAAGCTTTCTTT. Protein: CASSQDRRTEAFF.

This chain uses TRBV27 with TRBJ2-2; 7 bases match TRBD1. The V segment lost 5 bases and the J segment 2 bases; nucleotides outside the gene matches: 17. The CDR3 contains 19 residues. Germline CDR1 and CDR2: MNHEY and SMNVEV (reference sequence). The CDR3 reads CASSTKGTAYYTNTGELFF. The CDR3 nucleotides are TGTGCCAGCAGTACTAAAGGGACAGCTTATTACACAAACACCGGGGAGCTGTTTTTT.

J is TRBJ2-7 and V is TRBV5-4, with D possibly matching TRBD2 (5 bases). The CDR3 is 12 amino acids. Germline CDR1 SGHNT, CDR2 YYREEE (reference sequence). V dropped 0 bases and J dropped 7 bases, with 8 bases sitting between them. The DNA for the CDR3 is TGTGCCAGCAGCTTGGACAGAGGGGAGCAGTACTTC. Residues: CASSLDRGEQYF.

V gene TRBV7-9 combines with J gene TRBJ2-7; TRBD2 agrees at 12 bases. J lost 3 bases, V lost 4 bases, and 10 bases had no gene match. This CDR3 spans 17 amino acids. Per the germline V gene, CDR1 is SEHNR and CDR2 is FQNEAQ (reference sequence). CDR3 in DNA: TGTGCCAGCAGCTCCGGACTAGCGGGGAGGTCCGACTACGAGCAGTACTTC. This codes for CASSSGLAGRSDYEQYF.

V and J are TRBV23-1 and TRBJ1-5; D is possibly TRBD1 (5 bases). TRBV23-1 is given ORF status, its function remaining uncertain. Trimming took 4 bases from V and 0 from J, leaving 16 bases between them. The CDR3 totals 17 residues. The CDR3 coding sequence is TGCGCCAGCAGTCGGAGGCGGGGGTTCTATAGCAATCAGCCCCAGCATTTT. This gives the protein CASSRRRGFYSNQPQHF.

The chain is built from TRBV19 and TRBJ2-5; D is unresolved. Germline lookup yields CDR1 LNHDA and CDR2 SQIVND (reference sequence). V dropped 7 bases and J dropped 2 bases, with 5 bases sitting between them. The CDR3 loop spans 11 amino acids. The CDR3 DNA is TGTGCCAGTACCAATCAAGAGACCCAGTACTTC. Translated: CASTNQETQYF.

The rearrangement links TRBV7-9 to TRBJ1-5; unclear D gene. The V end lost 2 bases, the J end lost 6 bases, and 5 bases lay between the germline ends. The CDR3 spans 12 residues. The germline V gene has CDR1 SEHNR and CDR2 FQNEAQ (reference sequence). The DNA of the CDR3 is TGTGCCAGCAGCTTATCGAGTCAGCCCCAGCATTTT. This codes for CASSLSSQPQHF.

CDR3 region: CASSQVGGASDTQYF. CDR3 DNA: TGTGCCAGCAGCCAAGTAGGGGGGGCAAGTGATACGCAGTATTTT. The rearrangement joins TRBV4-2 to TRBJ2-3; D perhaps matches TRBD2 (7 bases). This CDR3 has 15 amino acids. Germline CDR1 and CDR2: LGHNA and YNFKEQ. V lost 1 base, J lost 6 bases, and 14 bases lay in between.

This chain uses TRBV19 with TRBJ2-6, with D hard to call. CDR1 and CDR2 from the germline V gene are LNHDA and SQIVND (reference sequence). CDR3 length: 17 amino acids. Trimming left V 2 bases short and J 0 bases short, with 11 bases between. CDR3 sequence reads: CASSITTVSSGANVLTF. The CDR3 DNA reads as TGTGCCAGTAGTATAACTACTGTCAGCTCTGGGGCCAACGTCCTGACTTTC. Full variable domain (remainder filled in from reference TRBV19 and TRBJ2-6): DGGITQSPKYLFRKEGQNVTLSCEQNLNHDAMYWYRQDPGQGLRLIYYSQIVNDFQKGDIAEGYSVSREKKESFPLTVTSAQKNPTAFYLCASSITTVSSGANVLTFGAGSRLTVL.

The CDR3 region is CASSQDSGTITYEQYF. The DNA for the CDR3 is TGCGCCAGCAGCCAAGATTCGGGGACAATCACCTACGAGCAGTACTTC. The chain links TRBV4-1 to TRBJ2-7; perhaps TRBD1 as D (6 bases). Germline CDR1 is MGHRA and CDR2 is YSYEKL. V lost 0 bases, J lost 2 bases, and 14 bases lay in between. The CDR3 is 16 residues long.

The V call is TRBV18, the J call TRBJ2-3; 9 positions agree with TRBD1. Trimming removed 6 bases from V and 4 bases from J; junction bases left unmatched: 5. Germline V gives CDR1 KGHSH, CDR2 LQKENI. The CDR3 is made up of 14 amino acids. CDR3 nucleotides: TGTGCCAGCTCCGGGACAGGGCCAGCAGATACGCAGTATTTT. The encoded protein is CASSGTGPADTQYF.

This clone was seen a single time. One end of the junction does not line up with germline, which may come from a read error. The chain combines TRBV11-2 with TRBJ2-1, with 12 positions matching TRBD1. Germline assignment: CDR1 SGHAT and CDR2 FQNNGV. The CDR3 sequence is 18 residues long. The CDR3 here is CASSGPGTGGARGNGQFF. As DNA, the CDR3 is TGTGCCAGCAGCGGGCCCGGGACAGGGGGCGCGCGGGGGAATGGGCAGTTCTTC.

This chain links TRBV27 with TRBJ2-7, with no clear D. There are 13 residues in the CDR3. Trimming removed 4 bases from V and 6 bases from J, with 13 bases in between. Germline values: CDR1 MNHEY, CDR2 SMNVEV (reference sequence). The CDR3 region is CASSSSLSTEQYF. The CDR3 DNA is TGTGCCAGCAGTTCGTCCCTATCTACCGAGCAGTACTTC.

This chain joins TRBV18 and TRBJ1-1; 7 nucleotides match TRBD1. V was clipped by 0 bases and J by 0 bases; unmatched bases: 7. CDR1 is KGHSH and CDR2 is LQKENI in the germline V gene. The CDR3 length is 17 residues. In nucleotides, the CDR3 is TGTGCCAGCTCACCACCGAAGACAGGGCTGATGAACACTGAAGCTTTCTTT. Protein sequence: CASSPPKTGLMNTEAFF.

The chain joins TRBV6-1 to TRBJ2-6, with TRBD1 identical over 8 bases. With V trimmed by 6 bases and J by 9 bases, 10 bases remained unmatched. The CDR3 runs 15 residues. The germline V gene has CDR1 MNHNS and CDR2 SASEGT. CDR3 amino acids: CASSLWTGKDNVLTF. As DNA, the CDR3 is TGTGCCAGCAGCCTCTGGACAGGGAAGGACAACGTCCTGACTTTC.

A single count supports this clone. J is TRBJ2-2 and V is TRBV2, with 10 bases identical to TRBD2. From germline, CDR1 is SNHLY and CDR2 FYNNEI. The V and J ends lost 7 bases and 6 bases, in that order; junction bases with no gene match: 8. The CDR3 is 15 amino acids. The CDR3 DNA follows: TGTGCCAGCACCCAACTAGCGGGGTCCCCCGGGGAGCTGTTTTTT. It specifies CASTQLAGSPGELFF.

The chain links TRBV6-6 to TRBJ1-2; TRBD1 might be the D (5 bases). Germline V gene lookup returns CDR1 MNHNY and CDR2 SVGAGI (reference sequence). The CDR3 contains 14 residues. V was trimmed by 5 bases and J by 4 bases, leaving 14 bases between them. Here the CDR3 reads CASSQGRDSYGYTF. The CDR3 nucleotides are TGTGCCAGCAGTCAGGGCCGGGACTCCTATGGCTACACCTTC.

The V gene is TRBV19, the J gene TRBJ2-7; 9 nucleotides line up with TRBD1. Germline V lookup: CDR1 LNHDA, CDR2 SQIVND (reference sequence). J was trimmed by 2 bases and V by 10 bases; bases with no gene match: 6. CDR3 length: 13 amino acids. The CDR3 bases are TGTGCCACCTCGGGACAGGGTCCCTACGAGCAGTACTTC. The encoded protein is CATSGQGPYEQYF. The full variable domain, its missing parts supplied by reference TRBV19 and TRBJ2-7, is DGGITQSPKYLFRKEGQNVTLSCEQNLNHDAMYWYRQDPGQGLRLIYYSQIVNDFQKGDIAEGYSVSREKKESFPLTVTSAQKNPTAFYLCATSGQGPYEQYFGPGTRLTVT.

The chain carries TRBV10-1 and TRBJ2-1, with 9 bases matching TRBD1. Trimming cost V 3 bases and J 6 bases; bases outside gene matches: 9. The CDR3 runs 16 residues. Germline CDR1 is WNHNN and CDR2 is SYGVQD (reference sequence). DNA of the CDR3: TGCGCCAGCAGTGAAATCGGGGGGACAGGGATCAATGAGCAGTTCTTC. Its translation is CASSEIGGTGINEQFF.

This clone was detected only a few times. V is TRBV7-9 and J is TRBJ1-6; TRBD1 matches 9 bases. CDR3 length: 16 amino acids. CDR1 is SEHNR, CDR2 FQNEAQ, per germline (reference sequence). The V segment lost 5 bases and the J segment 4 bases; nucleotides outside the gene matches: 6. This chain's CDR3 is CASSIQQGAYNSPLHF. The CDR3 nucleotides read TGTGCCAGCAGCATCCAACAGGGGGCGTATAATTCACCCCTCCACTTT.

The chain combines TRBV9 with TRBJ1-6, with D unresolved. This CDR3 region has 12 residues. Germline CDR1 and CDR2: SGDLS and YYNGEE. V was pared by 0 bases and J by 10 bases, with 5 bases between. CDR3 sequence (DNA): TGTGCCAGCAGCGTAGGGCCCTCACCCCTCCACTTT. Protein sequence: CASSVGPSPLHF.

The J gene is TRBJ2-1, the V gene TRBV6-5; 8 bases fit TRBD2. Germline V lookup: CDR1 MNHEY, CDR2 SVGAGI. CDR3 length: 15 amino acids. V lost 6 bases, J lost 10 bases, and 14 bases stayed unmatched. This CDR3 is CASSRLAGGLGEQFF. As DNA, the CDR3 is TGTGCCAGCAGCCGACTGGCGGGGGGCCTCGGGGAGCAGTTCTTC.